Presented here are 32 T cell receptor beta chains from one specimen sequenced in a study of shared clonotypes between healthy human individuals (dated by TCRdb to about 2020). The library was made by the immunoSEQ multiplex PCR assay. TCRdb provides this immuneACCESS table in a form limited to in-frame rearrangements. Some clones are lacking; in checked studies, under half of them reflect an unresolved V gene, and why the rest are absent is not known. This sample is represented by fewer than 800,000 clones; just over 90% of them were singletons. Of the sample, approximately 24% is held by the ten largest clones. CD8 naive samples were CD45RO-negative cells positively selected for CCR7, giving a CD45RA+CCR7+ population that excluded TemRA cells. The sequenced sample consisted of naive CD8+ T cells sorted from blood. The cell subset or site tag for this specimen amounts to: CD45RA+CCR7+. These receptors were obtained from a man aged 25-45 years in good health.

Note on this clone: Different DNA sequences within this sample yield the same CDR3. This sequence joins TRBV4-3 and TRBJ2-7; 11 bases line up with TRBD2. The junction had 3 bases not matched to a gene; V was cut back by 4 bases and J by 4 bases. Looked up from germline, CDR1 is LGHNA and CDR2 is YSLEER. The CDR3 spans 14 residues. CDR3 DNA: TGCGCCAGCAGCCCAGGACTAGCGGGTTACGAGCAGTACTTC. The encoded protein is CASSPGLAGYEQYF.

The V gene is TRBV4-1, the J gene TRBJ2-1; D is undetermined. CDR3 length: 13 amino acids. V lost 0 bases and J lost 8, with 8 bases in between. CDR1 and CDR2 from the germline V gene are MGHRA and YSYEKL. The CDR3 DNA reads TGCGCCAGCAGCCAAGACTGGTCCTATGAGCAGTTCTTC. Its translation: CASSQDWSYEQFF.

This clone showed up just once. The rearrangement uses TRBV5-1 and TRBJ2-3; 11 nucleotides line up with TRBD2. This CDR3 has 19 amino acids. The junction had 9 bases not matched to a gene; V was cut back by 0 bases and J by 0 bases. In germline, CDR1 is SGHRS, CDR2 YFSETQ. Here the CDR3 DNA reads TGCGCCAGCAGCTTGGATCCCGGGACTAGCGGCACTAGCACAGATACGCAGTATTTT. Encoded protein: CASSLDPGTSGTSTDTQYF.

V usage is TRBV6-6 and J usage is TRBJ2-5; TRBD2 matches 8 bases. Unmatched junction bases numbered 11, after V lost 7 bases and J lost 4 bases. This CDR3 has 15 amino acids. Germline V CDR1 and CDR2: MNHNY, SVGAGI (reference sequence). This CDR3 is CASNNGREKVETQYF. CDR3 DNA: TGTGCCAGCAATAACGGGAGGGAAAAAGTAGAGACCCAGTACTTC.

V is TRBV21-1 and J is TRBJ2-3. TRBV21-1 is reported as a pseudogene. This CDR3 is 12 amino acids long. DNA of the CDR3: TGTGCCAGCACTAACCGTGGGGATACGCAGTATTTT. Its protein product is CASTNRGDTQYF.

This clone was observed once. Different DNA sequences within this sample yield the same CDR3. DNA for the CDR3: TGTGCCAGCAGTTTGGGGCTAGCGGGAACCTACGAGCAGTACTTC. It specifies CASSLGLAGTYEQYF. This chain joins TRBV28 and TRBJ2-7; 9 bases fit TRBD2. The V gene end was trimmed by 3 bases and the J gene end by 2 bases; junction bases not matched to a gene: 5. Germline loops: CDR1 MDHEN, CDR2 SYDVKM. CDR3 length: 15 residues.

A word on this clone: Other nucleotide sequences in the sample specify the same CDR3. The chain links TRBV27 to TRBJ2-2, with D hard to call. CDR3 size: 12 residues. V was cut by 0 bases and J by 6 bases, with 2 bases left in between. Germline loops: CDR1 MNHEY, CDR2 SMNVEV (reference sequence). CDR3 nucleotide sequence: TGTGCCAGCAGTTTATCGGCCGGGGAGCTGTTTTTT. Its translation is CASSLSAGELFF.

The V gene is TRBV5-1, the J gene TRBJ2-1, with D possibly being TRBD1 or TRBD2 (6 bases each). There are 16 residues in the CDR3. Deletions cut 2 bases from V and 5 bases from J, with 17 bases between. The V gene's germline CDR1 is SGHRS and CDR2 YFSETQ. CDR3 in DNA: TGCGCCAGCAGCTTACGCAGGGGCGGGACGGACAATGAGCAGTTCTTC. Translation: CASSLRRGGTDNEQFF.

The chain carries TRBV6-1 and TRBJ2-7, with D perhaps matching TRBD1 (5 bases). The V and J ends lost 2 bases and 5 bases respectively, with 13 bases between them. Germline loops: CDR1 MNHNS, CDR2 SASEGT. This CDR3 has 14 amino acids. CDR3 residues: CASSEWGTTDEQYF. The DNA for the CDR3 is TGTGCCAGCAGTGAATGGGGAACGACAGACGAGCAGTACTTC.

The J gene is TRBJ2-4, the V gene TRBV6-1; no reliable D call. Per the germline V gene, CDR1 is MNHNS and CDR2 is SASEGT. The V end lost 10 bases, the J end lost 0 bases, and 7 bases lay between the germline ends. The CDR3 consists of 12 residues. DNA for the CDR3: TGTGCCACCGCCGGAGCCAAAAACATTCAGTACTTC. Its protein product is CATAGAKNIQYF.

The J gene is TRBJ1-4, the V gene TRBV4-1, with D unclear. Trimming left V 1 base short and J 5 bases short, with 14 bases between. This CDR3 comprises 16 residues. Germline V gene sequence: CDR1 MGHRA, CDR2 YSYEKL. The CDR3 DNA follows: TGCGCCAGCAGCCAAGTACCCGGTCCGGGCAATGAAAAACTGTTTTTT. Residues: CASSQVPGPGNEKLFF.

Comment on this clone: Other DNA variants within this sample encode the same CDR3. This chain uses TRBV6-5 with TRBJ2-7; D not certain. The CDR3 contains 11 residues. Looked up from germline, CDR1 is MNHEY and CDR2 is SVGAGI. Trimming cost V 0 bases and J 6 bases, with 3 bases left between them. The CDR3 loop is CASSYSSEQYF. The CDR3 coding sequence is TGTGCCAGCAGTTACTCTTCCGAGCAGTACTTC.

The chain links TRBV7-8 to TRBJ2-7; 7 bases are shared with TRBD1. This CDR3 is 16 amino acids long. Per the germline V gene, CDR1 is SGHVS and CDR2 is FQNEAQ. With 2 bases clipped from V and 5 bases from J, the junction kept 12 bases outside the gene matches. This CDR3 is CASSLYDRVLEHEQYF. The CDR3 coding sequence is TGTGCCAGCAGCTTATATGACAGGGTCCTCGAGCACGAGCAGTACTTC.

The rearrangement links TRBV7-8 to TRBJ2-2; TRBD1 aligns across 10 bases. The CDR3 runs to 16 residues. Germline trimming cut 2 bases from V and 4 bases from J; bases unmatched to any gene: 4. The germline CDR1 and CDR2 sequences are SGHVS and FQNEAQ. The CDR3 coding sequence is TGTGCCAGCAGCTTATTCGGACAGGGGGTCACCGGGGAGCTGTTTTTT. Translation: CASSLFGQGVTGELFF.

This chain uses TRBV27 with TRBJ2-1; 7 positions agree with TRBD2. Germline values: CDR1 MNHEY, CDR2 SMNVEV (reference sequence). The CDR3 loop spans 15 amino acids. The J segment lost 2 bases and the V segment lost 5 bases, leaving 6 bases of the junction unmatched. Written as DNA, the CDR3 is TGTGCCAGCAGTAAGCGGGGCTCCCCCTACAATGAGCAGTTCTTC. Amino acids: CASSKRGSPYNEQFF.

The rearrangement uses TRBV6-1 and TRBJ2-7; maybe TRBD2 (5 bases). Germline lookup yields CDR1 MNHNS and CDR2 SASEGT. The germline V and J ends were trimmed by 10 bases and 3 bases, with 22 bases remaining between them. CDR3 length equals 15 residues. This CDR3 is CAISPPAGAIYEQYF. The DNA for the CDR3 is TGTGCCATCTCACCCCCCGCGGGCGCCATCTACGAGCAGTACTTC.

The chain carries TRBV28 and TRBJ2-5; maybe TRBD1 (7 bases). Trimming stripped 4 bases from V and 4 bases from J, with 19 bases between. The CDR3 covers 16 residues. CDR1 MDHEN and CDR2 SYDVKM come from the germline V gene. The CDR3 sequence is CASSSYTGEVGETQYF. The CDR3 coding sequence is TGTGCCAGCAGTTCTTATACAGGGGAGGTAGGAGAGACCCAGTACTTC.

The chain links TRBV27 to TRBJ2-5, with 9 bases lining up with TRBD1. V was clipped by 5 bases and J by 1 base; unmatched bases: 5. CDR1 is MNHEY and CDR2 is SMNVEV in the germline V gene (reference sequence). The CDR3 totals 15 residues. CDR3 region: CASSPQGAIQETQYF. The CDR3 coding sequence is TGTGCCAGCAGTCCACAGGGGGCGATCCAAGAGACCCAGTACTTC.

The CDR3 DNA follows: TGTGCCAGCAGTCCCAGACAGGGGGGGTACAATGAGCAGTTCTTC. Amino acid sequence: CASSPRQGGYNEQFF. V and J are TRBV27 and TRBJ2-1; 9 nucleotides align to TRBD1. The CDR3 contains 15 residues. The J segment lost 4 bases and the V segment lost 5 bases, leaving 6 bases of the junction unmatched. Germline-derived CDR1 and CDR2 are MNHEY and SMNVEV (reference sequence).

The chain uses TRBV19 and TRBJ1-5, with 8 bases that match TRBD1. The V gene's germline CDR1 is LNHDA and CDR2 SQIVND (reference sequence). This CDR3 comprises 18 residues. V lost 8 bases to trimming and J lost 3 bases; unmatched junction nucleotides: 18. This chain's CDR3 is CASGPGPWTGTDNQPQHF. CDR3 nucleotides: TGTGCCAGTGGGCCAGGGCCCTGGACAGGGACGGACAATCAGCCCCAGCATTTT.

The chain recombines TRBV4-3 with TRBJ2-1; weak D call: TRBD2 (6 bases). CDR3 length equals 15 residues. Trimming stripped 3 bases from V and 0 bases from J, with 9 bases between. The V gene's germline CDR1 is LGHNA and CDR2 YSLEER. Here the CDR3 reads CASSQVAASYNEQFF. CDR3 in DNA: TGCGCCAGCAGCCAGGTAGCGGCCTCCTACAATGAGCAGTTCTTC.

This chain joins TRBV10-3 and TRBJ2-7; TRBD2 agrees at 8 bases. The germline CDR1 and CDR2 sequences are ENHRY and SYGVKD. Unmatched junction bases numbered 7, after V lost 6 bases and J lost 0 bases. This CDR3 has 15 residues. For the CDR3, the DNA is TGTGCCATCAGCCCAATAGCGGGACCCTCCTACGAGCAGTACTTC. This codes for CAISPIAGPSYEQYF.

This chain links TRBV7-6 with TRBJ2-7, with 7 bases matching TRBD2. Germline CDR1 is SGHVS and CDR2 is FNYEAQ. V dropped 2 bases and J dropped 3; count of bases not matched to a gene: 1. The CDR3 runs to 13 residues. CDR3 region: CASSLKRDYEQYF. The CDR3 DNA reads TGTGCCAGCAGCTTAAAGCGGGACTACGAGCAGTACTTC.

This sequence joins TRBV28 and TRBJ2-7, with TRBD2 identical over 12 bases. This CDR3 comprises 17 residues. Trimming at V came to 4 bases and at J to 5 bases, leaving 12 bases not matched to a gene. Looked up from germline, CDR1 is MDHEN and CDR2 is SYDVKM. CDR3 loop: CASSSGQFGLAGHEQYF. For the CDR3, the DNA is TGTGCCAGCAGTTCCGGACAGTTCGGACTAGCGGGACACGAGCAGTACTTC.

The chain employs TRBV7-8 and TRBJ2-3; the match to TRBD2 covers 7 bases. V lost 1 base, J lost 4 bases, and 11 bases stayed unmatched. The length of the CDR3 is 17 residues. Germline values: CDR1 SGHVS, CDR2 FQNEAQ. The CDR3 DNA is TGTGCCAGCAGCTTAGGATCCGGCGGGAGTGTGTCAGATACGCAGTATTTT. Its translation is CASSLGSGGSVSDTQYF.

In DNA form, the CDR3 reads TGCGCCAGCAGCCAAGAATGGGGACTAGCGGGAGACGAGCAGTACTTC. Amino acid sequence: CASSQEWGLAGDEQYF. The genes are TRBV4-3 and TRBJ2-7; 14 positions match TRBD2. Germline V gene data show CDR1 as LGHNA and CDR2 as YSLEER. The CDR3 runs 16 residues. V was clipped by 0 bases and J by 5 bases; unmatched bases: 3.

The rearrangement uses TRBV27 and TRBJ2-7, with D hard to call. V was pared by 2 bases and J by 0 bases, with 5 bases between. The CDR3 is 13 residues long. Germline V gene lookup returns CDR1 MNHEY and CDR2 SMNVEV (reference sequence). Here the CDR3 DNA reads TGTGCCAGCAGTTTAATACCCTCCTACGAGCAGTACTTC. It specifies CASSLIPSYEQYF.

This chain connects TRBV5-5 to TRBJ2-3; 9 bases match TRBD1. This CDR3 region has 20 residues. The germline CDR1 and CDR2 sequences are SGHKS and YYEKEE (reference sequence). V was clipped by 2 bases and J by 1 base; unmatched bases: 17. DNA for the CDR3: TGTGCCAGCAGCTTCCCCTCCGGGACAGGGAGGTTTAAGGGCACAGATACGCAGTATTTT. This sequence encodes CASSFPSGTGRFKGTDTQYF.

The chain is built from TRBV4-3 and TRBJ1-4; D not certain. Germline CDR1 is LGHNA and CDR2 is YSLEER. V was cut by 0 bases and J by 1 base, with 9 bases left in between. The CDR3 consists of 16 residues. CDR3 nucleotide sequence: TGCGCCAGCAGCCAAGAAGGGATGGTAACTAATGAAAAACTGTTTTTT. Its translation is CASSQEGMVTNEKLFF.

This chain joins TRBV28 and TRBJ2-7, with 7 positions matching TRBD2. With 8 bases clipped from V and 5 bases from J, the junction kept 9 bases outside the gene matches. This CDR3 is 13 amino acids long. In germline, CDR1 is MDHEN, CDR2 SYDVKM. CDR3 bases: TGTGCCAGCGGGACCCGCCGGGGGGACGAGCAGTACTTC. Encoded protein: CASGTRRGDEQYF.

This chain links TRBV5-5 with TRBJ2-3; no clear D gene. This CDR3 comprises 14 residues. V was trimmed by 4 bases and J by 2 bases, leaving 11 bases between them. CDR1 SGHKS and CDR2 YYEKEE come from the germline V gene (reference sequence). The CDR3 loop reads CASSPDSNTDTQYF. DNA for the CDR3: TGTGCCAGCAGCCCAGATTCGAACACAGATACGCAGTATTTT.

V and J are TRBV29-1 and TRBJ2-7; 7 positions match TRBD2. In germline, CDR1 is SQVTM, CDR2 ANQGSEA. V shed 7 bases and J 0 bases; nucleotides not matched to a gene: 3. The CDR3 has 12 residues. The CDR3 is CSAGDYSYEQYF. The CDR3 nucleotides are TGCAGCGCTGGGGACTACTCCTACGAGCAGTACTTC.